This TCR beta chain was sequenced in a study of blood T cells in healthy people across ages. Germline V gives CDR1 ENHRY, CDR2 SYGVKD. Trimming removed 7 bases at V and 3 bases at J, with 15 bases between. This CDR3 comprises 14 residues. Donor samples were obtained from healthy Caucasian individuals from Russia, aged about 6 to 100. For the second PCR, which ran for roughly 6 to 12 cycles, a sample-barcoded 5' primer and a J-beta primer mix were used. TCRdb reprocessed the 5' RACE reads with MiXCR, giving one entry per CDR3 protein. The table lists about 680,000 distinct CDR3 sequences, around 45% of them singletons.

The J gene is TRBJ1-1, the V gene TRBV10-3; D is perhaps TRBD1 (5 bases). Sequencing input: blood. The clonotype was recovered from a woman aged 55 to 70 in good health. CDR3 DNA sequence: TGTGCCATCAAAGCCAGCAGGGCGGACACTGAAGCTTTCTTT. As protein: CAIKASRADTEAFF.